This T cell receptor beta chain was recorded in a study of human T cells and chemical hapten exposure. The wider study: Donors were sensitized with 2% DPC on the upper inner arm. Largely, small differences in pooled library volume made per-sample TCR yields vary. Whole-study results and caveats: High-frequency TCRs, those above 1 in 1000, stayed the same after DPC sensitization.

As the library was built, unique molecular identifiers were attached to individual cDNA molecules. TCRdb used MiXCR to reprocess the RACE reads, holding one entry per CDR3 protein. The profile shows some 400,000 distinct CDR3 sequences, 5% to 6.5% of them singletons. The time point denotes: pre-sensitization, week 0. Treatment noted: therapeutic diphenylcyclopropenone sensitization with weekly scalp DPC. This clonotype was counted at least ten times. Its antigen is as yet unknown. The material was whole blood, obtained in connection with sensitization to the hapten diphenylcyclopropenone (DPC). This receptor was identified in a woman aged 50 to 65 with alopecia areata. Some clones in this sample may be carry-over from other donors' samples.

CDR3 amino acids: CASSLMSLTEEQFF. The CDR3 coding sequence is TGTGCCAGCAGCTTAATGAGCTTGACCGAAGAGCAGTTCTTC. This sequence joins TRBV7-2 and TRBJ2-1; D is uncertain. In germline, CDR1 is SGHTA, CDR2 FQGNSA. This CDR3 contains 14 residues. V lost 2 bases and J lost 10, with 15 bases in between.